This passage covers 12 T cell receptor beta chains from one sample sequenced in a study of cytomegalovirus exposure and HLA in healthy donors. Researchers ran the PCR with 60 Vbeta and 13 Jbeta primers. Clones were sequenced by immunoSEQ multiplex PCR, and TCRdb holds only the in-frame ones, with some missing. The sample records 200,000 or so clones, approximately 78% being singletons. The sequenced sample consisted of PBMCs. The source of these receptors is a woman aged 45-65 years in good health and CMV-seropositive.

The CDR3 reads CASGGGREAEETQYF. DNA for the CDR3: TGTGCCAGCGGGGGGGGGCGGGAGGCTGAAGAGACCCAGTACTTC. The chain couples TRBV6-1 to TRBJ2-5; 8 bases align to TRBD2. Germline assignment: CDR1 MNHNS and CDR2 SASEGT. V dropped 8 bases and J dropped 3; count of bases not matched to a gene: 11. The CDR3 has 15 amino acids.

This clone has a handful of counts. This chain links TRBV28 with TRBJ2-1; D remains unclear. Germline V gene sequence: CDR1 MDHEN, CDR2 SYDVKM. This CDR3 has 13 residues. Between the trimmed V and J ends, which lost 7 bases and 3 bases, there was a span of 10 bases. Written as DNA, the CDR3 is TGTGCCAGCACCCCCAGAATCTACAATGAGCAGTTCTTC. The encoded protein is CASTPRIYNEQFF.

The rearrangement links TRBV5-6 to TRBJ2-7; a possible D gene is TRBD2 (6 bases). Germline values: CDR1 SGHDT, CDR2 YYEEEE. V was shortened by 1 base and J by 6 bases, with 17 bases between the two germline ends. The CDR3 length is 15 residues. The CDR3 is CASSLRGIGSSEQYF. For the CDR3, the DNA is TGTGCCAGCAGCTTGCGCGGGATCGGGTCTAGCGAGCAGTACTTC.

The J gene is TRBJ1-3, the V gene TRBV9, with D hard to call. The ends were cut back, 0 bases at V and 3 bases at J, with 7 bases in the middle. This CDR3 comprises 14 residues. Per germline, CDR1 SGDLS and CDR2 YYNGEE. The CDR3 sequence is CASSVDRVGNTIYF. The CDR3 region has the DNA TGTGCCAGCAGCGTAGATCGGGTTGGAAACACCATATATTTT.

This rearrangement joins TRBV19 to TRBJ2-7, with 7 bases aligning to TRBD2. This CDR3 has 14 residues. Germline V gene data show CDR1 as LNHDA and CDR2 as SQIVND (reference sequence). Unmatched junction bases numbered 4, after V lost 5 bases and J lost 0 bases. CDR3 sequence: CASSHQRDSYEQYF. DNA of the CDR3: TGTGCCAGTAGTCATCAGCGGGACTCCTACGAGCAGTACTTC.

This chain uses TRBV9 with TRBJ2-1; possibly TRBD2 for D (5 bases). V lost 4 bases and J lost 15, with 20 bases in between. The CDR3 contains 13 residues. Germline CDR1 reads SGDLS; CDR2 reads YYNGEE. Written as DNA, the CDR3 is TGTGCCAGCAGCCTCAAGTCGGACTCCCAGGTGTTCTTC. It encodes CASSLKSDSQVFF.

This clone has just a few counts. The J gene is TRBJ1-6, the V gene TRBV27, with TRBD1 matching over 7 bases. Unmatched junction bases numbered 8, after V lost 5 bases and J lost 10 bases. This CDR3 contains 14 residues. Germline CDR1 reads MNHEY; CDR2 reads SMNVEV (reference sequence). CDR3 DNA sequence: TGTGCCAGCAGTCCCCGACAGGGTGGATCACCCCTCCACTTT. Protein: CASSPRQGGSPLHF.

V gene TRBV13 combines with J gene TRBJ1-2; the match to TRBD1 covers 10 bases. Germline-derived CDR1 and CDR2 are PRHDT and FYEKMQ (reference sequence). This CDR3 spans 19 amino acids. V lost 2 bases and J lost 5; bases outside the gene matches: 17. The CDR3 nucleotides read TGTGCCAGCAGCTTATCTAGGACAGGGGGAAGTAAAGGTGATTATGGCTACACCTTC. It encodes CASSLSRTGGSKGDYGYTF.

J is TRBJ1-3 and V is TRBV27, with D unresolved. Germline V gene sequence: CDR1 MNHEY, CDR2 SMNVEV (reference sequence). The CDR3 spans 13 residues. V shed 6 bases and J shed 1 base, with 7 bases lying between them. This CDR3 is CASRRASGNTIYF. In DNA form, the CDR3 reads TGTGCCAGCAGGCGAGCATCTGGAAACACCATATATTTT.

This clone was seen a few times. The V call is TRBV5-4, the J call TRBJ2-7, with D perhaps matching TRBD2 (5 bases). This CDR3 comprises 14 residues. Germline V gene data show CDR1 as SGHNT and CDR2 as YYREEE (reference sequence). The V and J ends lost 4 bases and 5 bases respectively, with 16 bases between them. The DNA for the CDR3 is TGTGCCAGCAGCCCGACACTAGGTAGGGACGAGCAGTACTTC. Amino acids: CASSPTLGRDEQYF.

Concerning this clone: A read error may account for a junction end that differs from germline. The J gene is TRBJ2-6, the V gene TRBV27, with D possibly TRBD1 on 5 matching bases. CDR1 MNHEY and CDR2 SMNVEV come from the germline V gene (reference sequence). This CDR3 has 15 amino acids. CDR3 loop: CASSLSSSGANGLTF. Written as DNA, the CDR3 is TGTGCCAGCAGTTTAAGTAGCTCTGGGGCCAACGGCCTGACTTTC.

The rearrangement uses TRBV7-8 and TRBJ1-5; 7 bases are a match to TRBD1. The length of the CDR3 is 17 residues. CDR1 and CDR2 (germline): SGHVS, FQNEAQ. The junction had 10 bases not matched to a gene; V was cut back by 3 bases and J by 2 bases. The CDR3 DNA is TGTGCCAGCAGCTTCTCCAGGGGGATAGGCGGCAATCAGCCCCAGCATTTT. Amino acid sequence: CASSFSRGIGGNQPQHF.